This T cell receptor beta chain appears in the sequencing data of a study of blood T cell repertoires in COVID-19. Across the whole study: PBMCs, B-cell-depleted T cells, or T cells were the source of the cDNA or gDNA that made up the material.

Original analysis: Reference gene primer amplification gave nucleated cell count estimates. Sequencing was performed with immunoSEQ multiplex PCR; in TCRdb, only in-frame clones are kept and a portion is missing. V, J and clone size are taken as reported in that table, and D and trimming were inferred from the DNA itself. The table has 85,000 to 100,000 clones, 75% to 90% seen once. V lost 4 bases and J lost 2, with 9 bases in between. The CDR3 is 12 amino acids. Per germline, CDR1 SQVTM and CDR2 ANQGSEA. The sequence was obtained from a man aged 50 to 59 with active or convalescent COVID-19. The V and J genes are TRBV29-1 and TRBJ2-7; unclear D gene. The sequenced sample consisted of peripheral blood. The CDR3: CSVGHNTYEQYF. In nucleotides, the CDR3 is TGCAGCGTTGGTCACAATACCTACGAGCAGTACTTC.